The subject of this entry is one T cell receptor (beta chain). The sample is drawn from a study of OX40 agonist ivuxolimab in advanced cancers. Germline CDR1 SGHAT, CDR2 FQNNGV. The CDR3 loop spans 17 amino acids. Deletions cut 1 base from V and 6 bases from J, with 19 bases between. Sequencing was performed with immunoSEQ multiplex PCR; in TCRdb, only in-frame clones are kept and a portion is missing. The data hold roughly 62,000 clones, with 75% to 85% observed a single time. The rearrangement joins TRBV11-2 to TRBJ2-1; tentative D call: TRBD2 (7 bases). Source: CD4+ or CD8+ T cells sorted from blood, taken in a trial of the OX40 agonist ivuxolimab. This clonotype originated in an adult with an advanced solid tumor such as melanoma, head and neck, liver or kidney cancer. The CDR3 DNA is TGTGCCAGCAGCTTAGTGGCGGGGGCCATGGGTGGCAATGAGCAGTTCTTC. It encodes CASSLVAGAMGGNEQFF.